This entry lists 26 T cell receptor beta chains sequenced from one sample in a study of shared clonotypes between healthy human individuals. Assay: immunoSEQ multiplex PCR; the TCRdb copy retains only in-frame clones and omits some. The sample yields roughly 1 million clones, approximately 80% seen once. The sequenced material came from memory CD4+ T cells from PBMCs. Subset defined: CD45RA-negative fraction. The receptors derive from a man aged 18 to 30 in good health. Some clones in this sample may be carry-over from other donors' samples.

In its sample, this clone was seen once. The chain recombines TRBV7-9 with TRBJ1-2; TRBD1 agrees at 9 bases. V shed 6 bases and J 0 bases; nucleotides not matched to a gene: 14. The length of the CDR3 is 18 residues. Germline CDR1 and CDR2: SEHNR and FQNEAQ (reference sequence). This chain's CDR3 is CASRGQGTTGLTNYGYTF. The CDR3 DNA sequence: TGTGCCAGCAGGGGACAGGGCACGACTGGATTAACTAACTATGGCTACACCTTC.

This clone occurred a few times. The chain is built from TRBV18 and TRBJ2-2; tentative D call: TRBD2 (7 bases). V lost 0 bases and J 6 bases, leaving 11 bases between the germline ends. Germline-derived CDR1 and CDR2 are KGHSH and LQKENI. CDR3 length equals 15 residues. CDR3 region: CASSPPSGGSGELFF. The CDR3 DNA reads as TGTGCCAGCTCACCACCGTCGGGGGGCTCCGGGGAGCTGTTTTTT.

This chain connects TRBV9 to TRBJ2-1, with 7 nucleotides matching TRBD2. Looked up from germline, CDR1 is SGDLS and CDR2 is YYNGEE. The ends lost 0 bases at V and 9 bases at J; junction bases unmatched: 18. This CDR3 has 18 residues. CDR3 in DNA: TGTGCCAGCAGCGTAGAGGTTGGCGGGAGCCCCTCCGGGGTTGAGCAGTTCTTC. Amino acid sequence: CASSVEVGGSPSGVEQFF.

The chain has TRBV21-1 and TRBJ2-5; TRBD2 is the table's D call and was not checked against the DNA. TRBV21-1 corresponds to a pseudogene. This CDR3 spans 17 amino acids. The CDR3 protein is CASSKEIKRDFQETQYF. The CDR3 DNA is TGTGCCAGCAGCAAAGAGATAAAGCGAGACTTCCAAGAGACCCAGTACTTC.

The rearrangement uses TRBV30 and TRBJ2-1, with 8 bases aligning to TRBD2. Germline V lookup: CDR1 GTSNPN, CDR2 SVGIG (reference sequence). V trimming: 0 bases; J trimming: 3 bases; junction bases outside the gene matches: 4. The CDR3 is 15 amino acids. The CDR3 reads CAWSVGRGGYNEQFF. DNA for the CDR3: TGTGCCTGGAGTGTTGGACGGGGGGGCTACAATGAGCAGTTCTTC.

The J gene is TRBJ2-7, the V gene TRBV9; weak D call: TRBD1 (5 bases). CDR3 length equals 16 residues. Trimming stripped 4 bases from V and 1 base from J, with 18 bases between. CDR1 SGDLS and CDR2 YYNGEE come from the germline V gene. The CDR3 nucleotides read TGTGCCAGCAGCAAAGTGGGGCAGGGTAGGTCCTACGAGCAGTACTTC. This translates into CASSKVGQGRSYEQYF.

This chain uses TRBV5-5 with TRBJ2-3, with a weak D call TRBD2 (5 bases). The CDR3 contains 15 residues. CDR1 is SGHKS, CDR2 YYEKEE, per germline (reference sequence). With 4 bases removed from V and 2 bases from J, the gap between germline ends came to 14 bases. In DNA form, the CDR3 reads TGTGCCAGCAGCAGTGGCGGGCACGACACAGATACGCAGTATTTT. Its translation: CASSSGGHDTDTQYF.

For this clone: Different DNA sequences within this sample yield the same CDR3. This chain joins TRBV18 and TRBJ1-1; D not certain. The CDR3 length is 13 residues. CDR1 is KGHSH and CDR2 is LQKENI in the germline V gene. V shed 3 bases and J shed 1 base, with 6 bases lying between them. CDR3: CASSPQQNTEAFF. The CDR3 DNA follows: TGTGCCAGCTCACCCCAACAGAACACTGAAGCTTTCTTT.

The chain joins TRBV6-1 to TRBJ2-7, with a tentative D call TRBD2 (5 bases). The CDR3 totals 14 residues. Germline CDR1 MNHNS, CDR2 SASEGT. Between the trimmed V and J ends, which lost 6 bases and 1 base, there was a span of 13 bases. This CDR3 is CASRRTVGSYEQYF. In nucleotides, the CDR3 is TGTGCCAGCAGGCGGACTGTTGGATCCTACGAGCAGTACTTC.

There are a few counts of this clone. V usage is TRBV7-8 and J usage is TRBJ2-7; D perhaps matches TRBD1 (5 bases). V was cut by 1 base and J by 2 bases, with 12 bases left in between. Germline loops: CDR1 SGHVS, CDR2 FQNEAQ. This CDR3 comprises 15 residues. CDR3 loop: CASSLGRQSTYEQYF. The CDR3 region has the DNA TGTGCCAGCAGCTTAGGGAGACAGTCTACCTACGAGCAGTACTTC.

There are a few counts of this clone. CDR3: CASSPPMGVSGNTIYF. The CDR3 bases are TGCGCCAGCAGCCCTCCCATGGGCGTCTCTGGAAACACCATATATTTT. V and J are TRBV5-1 and TRBJ1-3, with D unclear. The V gene lost 4 bases and the J gene lost 0 bases, with 14 bases spanning the gap. CDR1 and CDR2 from the germline V gene are SGHRS and YFSETQ. The CDR3 spans 16 residues.

This clone was seen a single time. The chain employs TRBV7-9 and TRBJ2-7; perhaps TRBD2 as D (6 bases). The CDR3 is 13 residues long. Per the germline V gene, CDR1 is SEHNR and CDR2 is FQNEAQ (reference sequence). Trimming removed 2 bases at V and 6 bases at J, with 11 bases between. As DNA, the CDR3 is TGTGCCAGCAGCTTACGCCGGGGAGGCGAGCAGTACTTC. It specifies CASSLRRGGEQYF.

This chain uses TRBV7-9 with TRBJ2-2; possibly TRBD2 for D (5 bases). The CDR3 is 15 residues long. V shed 3 bases and J shed 0 bases, with 8 bases lying between them. Germline V gives CDR1 SEHNR, CDR2 FQNEAQ (reference sequence). The CDR3 DNA sequence: TGTGCCAGCAGCTTGCGGCGGGCGAACACCGGGGAGCTGTTTTTT. Residues: CASSLRRANTGELFF.

V gene TRBV5-4 combines with J gene TRBJ1-1; perhaps TRBD1 as D (6 bases). The CDR3 consists of 14 residues. V dropped 4 bases and J dropped 4 bases, with 14 bases sitting between them. Germline CDR1 and CDR2: SGHNT and YYREEE (reference sequence). As DNA, the CDR3 is TGTGCCAGCAGCCGCAACGGACAGATCACTGAAGCTTTCTTT. It yields the protein CASSRNGQITEAFF.

The CDR3 sequence: CIVAGGPGRWFRGELFF. CDR3 DNA sequence: TGCATCGTAGCGGGAGGGCCTGGTCGTTGGTTCAGGGGGGAGCTGTTTTTT. This chain connects TRBV29-1 to TRBJ2-2; TRBD2 matches 11 bases. Per the germline V gene, CDR1 is SQVTM and CDR2 is ANQGSEA. The length of the CDR3 is 17 residues.

The chain couples TRBV28 to TRBJ1-2; TRBD1 is a possible D gene (6 bases). Germline V CDR1 and CDR2: MDHEN, SYDVKM. V lost 4 bases to trimming and J lost 8 bases, with 14 bases between them. The CDR3 covers 13 residues. This chain's CDR3 is CASSSSWGRGYTF. The CDR3 coding sequence is TGTGCCAGCAGTTCTTCCTGGGGGCGCGGCTACACCTTC.

The chain joins TRBV19 to TRBJ2-7; D remains ambiguous. The germline gives CDR1 LNHDA, CDR2 SQIVND (reference sequence). Trimming removed 3 bases at V and 6 bases at J, with 9 bases between. This CDR3 has 12 amino acids. The CDR3 reads CASSITRGEQYF. For the CDR3, the DNA is TGTGCCAGTAGTATTACCCGAGGCGAGCAGTACTTC.

The gene calls are TRBV2 and TRBJ1-5; D is perhaps TRBD1 (6 bases). Trimming stripped 6 bases from V and 0 bases from J, with 12 bases between. CDR3 length equals 15 residues. Germline loops: CDR1 SNHLY, CDR2 FYNNEI. The CDR3 region is CASRGGSSSNQPQHF. The CDR3 coding sequence is TGTGCCAGCAGAGGGGGGTCTTCTAGCAATCAGCCCCAGCATTTT.

This clone was picked up a small number of times. The genes are TRBV4-1 and TRBJ2-3; 7 bases align to TRBD2. Unmatched junction bases numbered 9, after V lost 4 bases and J lost 2 bases. This CDR3 is 16 amino acids long. CDR1 is MGHRA and CDR2 is YSYEKL in the germline V gene. Here the CDR3 DNA reads TGCGCCAGCAGCCGCTCGAGCGGGAAGATCACAGATACGCAGTATTTT. Translated: CASSRSSGKITDTQYF.

This clone was seen more than once but under ten times. The chain has TRBV28 and TRBJ1-2; D uncertain. The germline gives CDR1 MDHEN, CDR2 SYDVKM. The CDR3 spans 14 residues. Trimming removed 4 bases from V and 4 bases from J, with 13 bases in between. The CDR3 region is CASSSPTSIYGYTF. The CDR3, as DNA: TGTGCCAGCAGTTCCCCAACTTCGATCTATGGCTACACCTTC.

The CDR3 DNA reads TGTGCCAGCAGGGACGGACTAGCGGGAGGACCCAGCTCCTACAATGAGCAGTTCTTC. Protein sequence: CASRDGLAGGPSSYNEQFF. The chain is built from TRBV27 and TRBJ2-1; 14 bases match TRBD2. CDR1 MNHEY and CDR2 SMNVEV come from the germline V gene (reference sequence). The CDR3 is made up of 19 amino acids. V lost 6 bases and J lost 0; bases outside the gene matches: 10.

The sample holds one count of this clone. CDR3 in DNA: TGTGCCTGGAGTGGGGTAGCGGACTACCAAGAGACCCAGTACTTC. This encodes CAWSGVADYQETQYF. V usage is TRBV30 and J usage is TRBJ2-5; TRBD2 is a possible D gene (6 bases). The CDR3 covers 15 residues. CDR1 and CDR2 from the germline V gene are GTSNPN and SVGIG (reference sequence). V was shortened by 1 base and J by 0 bases, with 12 bases between the two germline ends.

The V call is TRBV6-1, the J call TRBJ1-5, with TRBD1 matching 8 bases. Germline V gene data show CDR1 as MNHNS and CDR2 as SASEGT. Unmatched junction bases numbered 8, after V lost 1 base and J lost 6 bases. The CDR3 is 16 amino acids. DNA of the CDR3: TGTGCCAGCAGTGAAGGTTCTTCAGGGGGCCGTCAGCCCCAGCATTTT. It translates to CASSEGSSGGRQPQHF.

The chain carries TRBV5-4 and TRBJ1-1; 11 positions match TRBD1. V shed 5 bases and J 4 bases; nucleotides not matched to a gene: 4. CDR3 length: 14 amino acids. Germline V gene sequence: CDR1 SGHNT, CDR2 YYREEE (reference sequence). In nucleotides, the CDR3 is TGTGCCAGCAGTCCCGGGACAGGGGGCACTGAAGCTTTCTTT. Translated, it gives CASSPGTGGTEAFF.

The chain couples TRBV5-1 to TRBJ2-1, with TRBD2 matching 11 bases. The CDR3 is made up of 15 amino acids. With V trimmed by 4 bases and J by 4 bases, 4 bases remained unmatched. Per the germline V gene, CDR1 is SGHRS and CDR2 is YFSETQ. Written as DNA, the CDR3 is TGCGCCAGCAGCGGACTAGCGGGCAATTACAATGAGCAGTTCTTC. This encodes CASSGLAGNYNEQFF. Together with reference TRBV5-1 and TRBJ2-1, the CDR3 gives the full variable domain: KAGVTQTPRYLIKTRGQQVTLSCSPISGHRSVSWYQQTPGQGLQFLFEYFSETQRNKGNFPGRFSGRQFSNSRSEMNVSTLELGDSALYLCASSGLAGNYNEQFFGPGTRLTVL.

This clone was seen at least ten times. This rearrangement joins TRBV25-1 to TRBJ2-1, with 8 nucleotides matching TRBD1. This CDR3 contains 15 residues. Germline CDR1 is MGHDK and CDR2 is SYGVNS. The V segment lost 2 bases and the J segment 5 bases; nucleotides outside the gene matches: 5. CDR3 sequence (DNA): TGTGCCAGCAGTGAAGCGCAGGGGGCCCACAATGAGCAGTTCTTC. Its protein is CASSEAQGAHNEQFF.